Described below is a single T cell receptor (beta chain) sequence and its context. Its specific antigen is unknown. Per-base quality was not reported, and no clone a single base away is much larger than it. Whole blood was collected in K2EDTA tubes by collaborating institutions according to the institutions' own protocols. Collaborator samples were shipped for TCRbeta analysis as frozen whole blood, isolated PBMCs, or DNA extracted from either sample type. From the cysteine up to the phenylalanine, the CDR3 has a length of 15 residues. CDR3 DNA is the only sequence kept; it has 45 bases, read in frame from the first base. CDR1 and CDR2 were assigned from the germline V gene as SGHTA and FQGNSA. V and J are truncated by 3 bases and 0 bases respectively, leaving an intervening sequence of 9 bases. The immunoSEQ Assay, a bias-controlled multiplex PCR, was used to amplify TCRbeta CDR3 regions from genomic DNA. The original pipeline was this. The number of nucleated cells in each sample was estimated from the amplification of reference gene primers within the assay. To quantify the absolute abundance of each unique TCRbeta CDR3 rearrangement, sequence reads were collapsed and filtered. Productive Simpson clonality was computed per sample as the square root of Simpson's diversity index over productive rearrangements. What TCRdb holds here is the immuneACCESS table cut down to in-frame rearrangements. Part of the clones is not present; checked against another copy, under half of the missing clones reflect an unresolved V gene, and the others are unexplained. V and J calls and clone size are given by that table; D and trimming were obtained from the DNA. In all, the sample holds some 88,000 clones, and around 90% of those were seen once. The ten largest clones take up roughly 2% of the sample.

The data are from a study of blood T cell repertoires in COVID-19 (dated by TCRdb to 2018 to 2021). Regarding the study in general: Samples from collaborators originated in the United States, Italy and Spain and spanned both the acute and convalescent phases of COVID-19. The material from the prospective study consisted of cDNA or gDNA derived from T cells, B-cell-depleted T cells, or PBMCs. The dataset comprised deeply sampled blood TCRbeta repertoires from subjects exposed to, actively infected with, or recovered from COVID-19. A freely available public database, intended as a resource for researchers studying the immune response to SARS-CoV-2, is where the repertoires were released. The samples were drawn from two sources: the first 160 participants of the ongoing ImmuneRACE study, and 1,000 to 1,500 subjects contributed by 6 global collaborators. A de-identified subject ID, COVID-19 status, age in years and sex were almost always included in the sample metadata. Where available, HLA class I and class II types were obtained from metadata supplied by the sample provider rather than from assay-based typing.

Study-wide findings and limitations: Clinical and demographic metadata were provided uncurated, with the amount varying by source and participant.

This TCR came from a human donor with active COVID-19. The donor label of this sample is uncertain. The sequenced material came from peripheral blood. The chain is encoded by TRBV7-2 joined to TRBJ2-1, with no confident D gene call. CDR3 sequence: CASSLATRSYNEQFF. Here is the DNA: TGTGCCAGCAGCTTGGCCACCCGCTCCTACAATGAGCAGTTCTTC.